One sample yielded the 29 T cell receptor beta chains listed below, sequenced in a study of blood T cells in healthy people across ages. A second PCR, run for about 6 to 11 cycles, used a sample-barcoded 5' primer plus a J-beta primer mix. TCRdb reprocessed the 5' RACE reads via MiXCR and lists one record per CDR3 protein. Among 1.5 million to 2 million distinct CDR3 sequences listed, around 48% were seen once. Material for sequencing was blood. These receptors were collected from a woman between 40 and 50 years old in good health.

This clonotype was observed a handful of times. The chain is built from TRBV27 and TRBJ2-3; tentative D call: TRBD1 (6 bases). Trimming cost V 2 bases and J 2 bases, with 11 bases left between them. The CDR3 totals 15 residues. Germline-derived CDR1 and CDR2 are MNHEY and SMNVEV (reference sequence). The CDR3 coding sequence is TGTGCCAGCAGTTTAACGTGGGGGCCCACAGATACGCAGTATTTT. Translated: CASSLTWGPTDTQYF.

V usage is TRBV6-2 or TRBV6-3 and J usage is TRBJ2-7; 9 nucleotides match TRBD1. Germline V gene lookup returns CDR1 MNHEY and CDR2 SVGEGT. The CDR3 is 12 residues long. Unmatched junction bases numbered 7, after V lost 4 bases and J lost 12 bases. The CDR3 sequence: CASSLKDRGAYF. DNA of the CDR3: TGTGCCAGCAGTTTGAAGGACAGGGGAGCGTACTTC.

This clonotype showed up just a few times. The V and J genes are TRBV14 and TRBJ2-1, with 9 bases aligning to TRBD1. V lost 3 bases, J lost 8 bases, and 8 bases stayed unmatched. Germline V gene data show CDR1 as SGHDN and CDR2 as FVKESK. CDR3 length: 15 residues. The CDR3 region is CASSHSGTGHDEQFF. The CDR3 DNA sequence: TGTGCCAGCAGCCACTCCGGGACAGGGCACGATGAGCAGTTCTTC. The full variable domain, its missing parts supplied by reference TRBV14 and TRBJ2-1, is EAGVTQFPSHSVIEKGQTVTLRCDPISGHDNLYWYRRVMGKEIKFLLHFVKESKQDESGMPNNRFLAERTGGTYSTLKVQPAELEDSGVYFCASSHSGTGHDEQFFGPGTRLTVL.

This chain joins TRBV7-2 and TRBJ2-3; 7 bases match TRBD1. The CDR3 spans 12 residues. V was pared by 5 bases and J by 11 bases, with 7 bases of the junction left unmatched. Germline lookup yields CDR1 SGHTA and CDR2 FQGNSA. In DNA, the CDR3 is TGTGCCAGCAGCAAACAGGGGTATTGGCAGTATTTT. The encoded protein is CASSKQGYWQYF.

CDR3 nucleotide sequence: TGTGCCAGCAGTTGGGACGGAAGATACGAGCAGTACTTC. This codes for CASSWDGRYEQYF. V gene TRBV27 combines with J gene TRBJ2-4; the D call may be TRBD1 or TRBD2 (5 bases each). Near its end, the DNA agrees better with TRBJ2-7, so the J call may be wrong. CDR1 is MNHEY, CDR2 SMNVEV, per germline (reference sequence). This CDR3 is built from 13 residues.

CDR3 bases: TGCGCCAGCAGCCAAGAGTCACAGGGAGCTAACTATGGCTACACCTTC. Amino acids: CASSQESQGANYGYTF. The chain is built from TRBV4-3 and TRBJ1-2; D possibly corresponds to TRBD1 (6 bases). This CDR3 is 16 amino acids long. The V end was cut by 0 bases, the J end by 0 bases, with 11 bases between. Germline CDR1 LGHNA, CDR2 YSLEER.

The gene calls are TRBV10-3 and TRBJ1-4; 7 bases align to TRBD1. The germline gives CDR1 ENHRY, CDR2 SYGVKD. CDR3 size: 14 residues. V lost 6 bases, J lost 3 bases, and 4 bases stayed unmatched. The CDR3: CAISPGQSNEKLFF. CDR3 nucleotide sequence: TGTGCCATCAGCCCGGGACAGTCTAATGAAAAACTGTTTTTT.

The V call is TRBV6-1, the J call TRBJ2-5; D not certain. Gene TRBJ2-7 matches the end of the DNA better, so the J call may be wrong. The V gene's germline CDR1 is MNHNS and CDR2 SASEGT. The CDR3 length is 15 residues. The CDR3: CASSDRAAKNYEQYF. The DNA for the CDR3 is TGTGCCAGCAGCGACCGGGCCGCGAAAAACTACGAGCAGTACTTC.

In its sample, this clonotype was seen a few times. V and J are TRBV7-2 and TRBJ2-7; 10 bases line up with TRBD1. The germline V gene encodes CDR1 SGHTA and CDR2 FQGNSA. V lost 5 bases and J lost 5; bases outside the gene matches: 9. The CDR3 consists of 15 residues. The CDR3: CASSRYRDRGNEQYF. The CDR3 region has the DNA TGTGCCAGCAGCCGGTACCGGGACAGGGGCAACGAGCAGTACTTC.

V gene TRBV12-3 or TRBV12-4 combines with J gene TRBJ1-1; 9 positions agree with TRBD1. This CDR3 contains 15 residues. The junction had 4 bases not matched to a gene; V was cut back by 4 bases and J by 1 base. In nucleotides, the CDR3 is TGTGCCAGCAGTTCCCCGGACAGGGGGAACACTGAAGCTTTCTTT. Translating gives CASSSPDRGNTEAFF.

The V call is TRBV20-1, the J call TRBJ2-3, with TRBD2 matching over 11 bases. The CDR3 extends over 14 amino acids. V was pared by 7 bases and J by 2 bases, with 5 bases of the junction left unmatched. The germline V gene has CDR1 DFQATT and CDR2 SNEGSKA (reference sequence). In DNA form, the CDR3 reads TGCAGTGGTGAACTAGCGGGGGACACAGATACGCAGTATTTT. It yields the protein CSGELAGDTDTQYF.

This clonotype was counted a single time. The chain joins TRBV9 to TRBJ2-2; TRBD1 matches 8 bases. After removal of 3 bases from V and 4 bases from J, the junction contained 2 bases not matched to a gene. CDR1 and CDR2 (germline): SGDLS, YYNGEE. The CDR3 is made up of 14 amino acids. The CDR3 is CASSATGVTGELFF. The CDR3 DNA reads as TGTGCCAGCAGCGCGACAGGGGTCACCGGGGAGCTGTTTTTT.

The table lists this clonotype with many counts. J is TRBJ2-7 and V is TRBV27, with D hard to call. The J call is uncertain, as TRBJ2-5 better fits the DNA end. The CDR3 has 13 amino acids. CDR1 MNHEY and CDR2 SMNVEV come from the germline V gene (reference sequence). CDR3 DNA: TGTGCCAGCAGTTTCGGGCCTAGGGAGACCCAGTACTTC. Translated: CASSFGPRETQYF.

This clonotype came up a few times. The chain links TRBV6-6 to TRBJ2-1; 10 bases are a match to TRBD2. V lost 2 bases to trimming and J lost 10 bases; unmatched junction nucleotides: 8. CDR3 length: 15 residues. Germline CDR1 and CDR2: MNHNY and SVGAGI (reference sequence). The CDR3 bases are TGTGCCAGCAGTTACAGGTCTAGCGGGGGAGGCGAGCAGTTCTTC. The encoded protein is CASSYRSSGGGEQFF.

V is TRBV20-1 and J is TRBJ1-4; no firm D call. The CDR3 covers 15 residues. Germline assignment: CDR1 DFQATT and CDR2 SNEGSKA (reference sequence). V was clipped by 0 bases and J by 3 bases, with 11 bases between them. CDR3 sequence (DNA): TGCAGTGCTAGAGATCGGCGGGCTTCTAATGAAAAACTGTTTTTT. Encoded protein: CSARDRRASNEKLFF.

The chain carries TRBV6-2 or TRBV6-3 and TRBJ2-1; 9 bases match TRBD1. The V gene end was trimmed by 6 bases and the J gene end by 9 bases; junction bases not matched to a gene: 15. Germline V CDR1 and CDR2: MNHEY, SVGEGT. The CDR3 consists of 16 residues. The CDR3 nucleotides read TGTGCCAGCAGAACCACAGGGGGCCTACTTGCCTGTGAGCAGTTCTTC. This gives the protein CASRTTGGLLACEQFF.

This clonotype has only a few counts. The CDR3 here is CSAATQGNSPLHF. CDR3 nucleotide sequence: TGCAGTGCTGCTACACAGGGTAATTCACCCCTCCACTTT. V is TRBV20-1 and J is TRBJ1-6; weak D call: TRBD1 (6 bases). The germline gives CDR1 DFQATT, CDR2 SNEGSKA (reference sequence). The ends were cut back, 5 bases at V and 6 bases at J, with 11 bases in the middle. CDR3 length equals 13 residues.

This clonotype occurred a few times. CDR3 nucleotide sequence: TGCGCCAGCAGCGGCAGCCTCTTCTATGGCTACACCTTC. Its translation is CASSGSLFYGYTF. This chain links TRBV4-3 with TRBJ1-2; no definite D call. Trimming left V 5 bases short and J 4 bases short, with 11 bases between. CDR3 length equals 13 residues. The V gene's germline CDR1 is LGHNA and CDR2 YSLEER.

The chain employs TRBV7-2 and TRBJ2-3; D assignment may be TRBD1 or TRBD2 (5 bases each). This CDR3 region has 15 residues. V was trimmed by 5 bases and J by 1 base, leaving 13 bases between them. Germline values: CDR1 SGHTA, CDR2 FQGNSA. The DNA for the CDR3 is TGTGCCAGCAGCCGAGGGGATAGCGGCACAGATACGCAGTATTTT. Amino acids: CASSRGDSGTDTQYF.

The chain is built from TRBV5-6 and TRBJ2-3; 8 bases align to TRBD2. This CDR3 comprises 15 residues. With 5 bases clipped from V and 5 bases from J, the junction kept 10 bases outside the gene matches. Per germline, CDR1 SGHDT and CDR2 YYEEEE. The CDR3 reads CASSDPGLGEDTQYF. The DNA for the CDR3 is TGTGCCAGCAGTGACCCGGGACTAGGTGAAGATACGCAGTATTTT. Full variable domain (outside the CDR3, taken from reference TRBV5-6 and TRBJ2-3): DAGVTQSPTHLIKTRGQQVTLRCSPKSGHDTVSWYQQALGQGPQFIFQYYEEEERQRGNFPDRFSGHQFPNYSSELNVNALLLGDSALYLCASSDPGLGEDTQYFGPGTRLTVL.

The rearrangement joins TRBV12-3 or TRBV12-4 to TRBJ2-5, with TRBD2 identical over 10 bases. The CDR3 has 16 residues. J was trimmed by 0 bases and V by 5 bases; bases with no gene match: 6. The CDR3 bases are TGTGCCAGCAGTCCCGGACTAGCGGACAACCAAGAGACCCAGTACTTC. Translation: CASSPGLADNQETQYF.

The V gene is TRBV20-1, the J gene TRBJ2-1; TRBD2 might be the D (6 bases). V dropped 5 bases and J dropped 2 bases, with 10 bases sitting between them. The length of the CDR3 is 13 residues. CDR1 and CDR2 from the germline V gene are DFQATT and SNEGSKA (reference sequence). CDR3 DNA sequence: TGCAGTGCTTCCCGGACTACCTACAATGAGCAGTTCTTC. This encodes CSASRTTYNEQFF.

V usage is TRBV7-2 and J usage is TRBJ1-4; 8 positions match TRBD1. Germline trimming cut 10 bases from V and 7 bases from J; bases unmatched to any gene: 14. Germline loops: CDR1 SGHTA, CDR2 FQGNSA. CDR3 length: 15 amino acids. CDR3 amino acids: CANSSDRGSGEKLFF. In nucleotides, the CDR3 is TGTGCCAACAGTTCCGACAGGGGTAGTGGTGAAAAACTGTTTTTT.

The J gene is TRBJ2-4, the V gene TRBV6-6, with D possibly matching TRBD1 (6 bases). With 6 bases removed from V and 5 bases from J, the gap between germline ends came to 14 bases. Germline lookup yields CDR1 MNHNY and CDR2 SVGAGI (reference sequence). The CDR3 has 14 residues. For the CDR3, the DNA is TGTGCCAGCAGGAAACTGGACAGAGAAAACATTCAGTACTTC. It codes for CASRKLDRENIQYF.

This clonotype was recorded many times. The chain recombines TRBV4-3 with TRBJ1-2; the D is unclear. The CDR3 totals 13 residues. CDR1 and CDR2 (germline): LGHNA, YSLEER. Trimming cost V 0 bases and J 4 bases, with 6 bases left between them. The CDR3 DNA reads TGCGCCAGCAGCCAAGATTTGAGCTATGGCTACACCTTC. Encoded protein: CASSQDLSYGYTF.

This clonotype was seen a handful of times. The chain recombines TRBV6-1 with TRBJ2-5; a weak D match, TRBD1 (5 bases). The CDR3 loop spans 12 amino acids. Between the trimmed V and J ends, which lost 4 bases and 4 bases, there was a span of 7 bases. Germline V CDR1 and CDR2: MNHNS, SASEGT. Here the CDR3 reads CASSGTSETQYF. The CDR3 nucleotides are TGTGCCAGCAGTGGGACATCAGAGACCCAGTACTTC.

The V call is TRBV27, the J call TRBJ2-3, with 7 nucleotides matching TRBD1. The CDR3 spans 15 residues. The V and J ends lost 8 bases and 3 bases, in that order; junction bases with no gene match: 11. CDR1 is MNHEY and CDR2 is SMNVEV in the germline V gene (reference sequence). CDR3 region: CASALQGQRTDTQYF. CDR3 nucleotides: TGTGCCAGCGCTCTACAGGGGCAGAGGACAGATACGCAGTATTTT.

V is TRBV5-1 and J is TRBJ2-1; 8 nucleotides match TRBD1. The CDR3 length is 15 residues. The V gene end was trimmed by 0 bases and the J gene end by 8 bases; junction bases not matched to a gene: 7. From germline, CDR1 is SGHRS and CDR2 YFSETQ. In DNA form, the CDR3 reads TGCGCCAGCAGCTTGGGACTCAGGGGGCAGGATGAGCAGTTCTTC. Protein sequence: CASSLGLRGQDEQFF.

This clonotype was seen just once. CDR3 residues: CASRAGTGHFTDTQYF. The CDR3 DNA is TGTGCCAGCAGAGCAGGGACAGGACATTTCACAGATACGCAGTATTTT. This chain uses TRBV13 with TRBJ2-3, with 8 bases aligning to TRBD1. The V and J ends lost 6 bases and 2 bases, in that order; junction bases with no gene match: 10. The CDR3 runs to 16 residues. The germline V gene encodes CDR1 PRHDT and CDR2 FYEKMQ (reference sequence).